This T cell receptor beta chain was retrieved from a study of monozygotic twins with inflammatory bowel disease. Whole-study findings and limits: Other individuals had fewer clonotypes in common with IBD patients than with healthy twins, especially with disease activity.

TCRdb reprocessed the 5' RACE reads and reports one entry per CDR3 protein, with no DNA. Its table lists more than 120,000 distinct CDR3 sequences. As to this clonotype: Antigen specificity is unknown.

Germline values: CDR1 LNHDA, CDR2 SQIVND (reference sequence). CDR3 length: 13 residues. The sequence was obtained from a human donor with ulcerative colitis or Crohn's disease, or a healthy co-twin of an affected twin (not recorded which). The sample comprised blood. The chain combines TRBV19 with TRBJ1-1. This chain's CDR3 is CASSITANTEAFF.